The clone carrying this T cell receptor (beta chain) was observed a few times. Its specificity is unknown. Germline CDR1 MNHEY, CDR2 SVGAGI. J gave up 0 bases and V 5 bases, and 5 bases lay outside the gene matches. The CDR3 covers 16 residues. The data were obtained in a study of T cell repertoires in cytomegalovirus infection. Overall study: CMV infection plus the matching HLA type was flagged by public TCR beta signatures. General study findings and limits: Dominating the ex vivo response were HLA-C-restricted CMV-specific TCR beta clonotypes.

TCRdb redid the calling of the reads with MiXCR, one entry per CDR3 protein. The sample holds just over 300,000 distinct CDR3 sequences, roughly 16% seen once. This chain uses TRBV6-5 with TRBJ2-2, with 8 bases matching TRBD1. Specimen: PBMCs. This sequence was found in a human donor in good health (CMV status not recorded). Some clones in this sample may be carry-over from other donors' samples. The CDR3 region is CASSQPGQANTGELFF. CDR3 nucleotides: TGTGCCAGCAGTCAGCCGGGACAGGCGAACACCGGGGAGCTGTTTTTT.